The entry that follows covers one TCR beta chain sequence. This record comes from a study of control samples from healthy donors and cancer patients. Trimming took off 4 bases at V and 0 bases at J, with 10 bases between the two ends. Germline V gene lookup returns CDR1 LNHDA and CDR2 SQIVND (reference sequence). CDR3 length: 15 amino acids. The table came from immunoSEQ multiplex PCR; TCRdb's copy has only in-frame clones and leaves some out. Of 170,000 or so clones in the sample, 85% to 95% were seen once. This TCR was sampled from a man aged 18 to 30 in good health. Specimen: blood. The V call is TRBV19, the J call TRBJ1-5, with a possible D match to TRBD1 (6 bases). The CDR3 coding sequence is TGTGCCAGTAGTAAGACAGGAGATAGCAATCAGCCCCAGCATTTT. Protein product: CASSKTGDSNQPQHF.